The table lists the clone carrying this T cell receptor (beta chain) with a count of one. Antigen unknown. This cohort consisted of healthy bone marrow donors. In nominal health when sampled, donors likely had unrecorded immune exposures nonetheless. This sample is part of a study of cytomegalovirus exposure and HLA in healthy donors. Study-wide points: Association with HLA alleles at 0.05 false discovery rate was found for around 15,000 TCR beta sequences in a later analysis. Most CMV-associated TCR beta chains were later found to appear HLA-restricted.

The V gene end was trimmed by 0 bases and the J gene end by 5 bases; junction bases not matched to a gene: 5. The CDR3 spans 16 residues. Primers: 60 Vbeta forward and 13 Jbeta reverse. The protocol was immunoSEQ multiplex PCR, while the TCRdb copy is restricted to in-frame clones and leaves out a portion. This table holds 80,000 to 100,000 clones, over 65% found once. The material sequenced was PBMCs. The J gene is TRBJ2-7, the V gene TRBV23-1, with TRBD1 matching 12 bases. TRBV23-1 is an ORF for which the function is uncertain. The sequence was obtained from a man aged 40-55 years in good health and CMV-seronegative. Here the CDR3 reads CASSQSVGTGGHEQYF. The CDR3 DNA is TGCGCCAGCAGTCAATCAGTTGGGACAGGGGGCCACGAGCAGTACTTC.